This TCR beta chain was captured by sequencing in a study of CD4 T cells in relation to SARS-CoV-2 and coronaviruses. In the study overall: Negative control cultures got HIV-1 Nef peptides or no peptide.

Before the COVID-19 pandemic, during about 2010-2019, CD4+ T cells were taken from unexposed donors. After more than eight days of culture, CD4+ T cells were isolated. Remarks on this clone: Its cognate antigen is unknown.

TCRdb's table, derived via immunoSEQ multiplex PCR, lists solely in-frame clones and lacks some. Among fewer than 25,000 clones listed, about 81% were seen once. Trimming took 3 bases from V and 3 from J, leaving 11 bases between them. Germline-derived CDR1 and CDR2 are LNHDA and SQIVND (reference sequence). This CDR3 comprises 15 residues. Findings of the study overall: In around 67% of donors, memory CD4+ clonotypes crossrecognized SARS-CoV-2 and at least one common cold coronavirus spike.

The source is a human donor in good health. The chain couples TRBV19 to TRBJ1-4; D gene ambiguous. The sample taken for sequencing was CD4+ T cells from PBMCs, cultured in vitro. CDR3 DNA sequence: TGTGCCAGTAGTATTCCGGGTCTCTCTAATGAAAAACTGTTTTTT. Its protein product is CASSIPGLSNEKLFF.